Following are 25 T cell receptor beta chains from one sample sequenced in a study of T cell repertoires in cytomegalovirus infection. MiXCR, applied by TCRdb to the reads, yields one record per CDR3 protein. The sample holds more than 650,000 distinct CDR3 sequences, approximately 40% seen once. Sample: PBMCs. These receptors were obtained from a human donor in good health (CMV status not recorded). Some clones in this sample may be carry-over from other donors' samples.

CDR3 sequence reads: CASSFQDRVDTEAFF. The CDR3 DNA reads as TGTGCCAGCAGTTTTCAGGACAGGGTGGACACTGAAGCTTTCTTT. The rearrangement links TRBV27 to TRBJ1-1; 8 nucleotides line up with TRBD1. The CDR3 is made up of 15 amino acids. V lost 3 bases and J lost 3; bases outside the gene matches: 6. CDR1 is MNHEY and CDR2 is SMNVEV in the germline V gene (reference sequence).

This clonotype was detected a few times. J is TRBJ1-3 and V is TRBV2; D is ambiguous. The V gene lost 2 bases and the J gene lost 4 bases, with 3 bases spanning the gap. The CDR3 runs to 12 residues. Germline assignment: CDR1 SNHLY and CDR2 FYNNEI. In DNA, the CDR3 is TGTGCCAGCAGTGAACAGGGAAACACCATATATTTT. Protein product: CASSEQGNTIYF.

The chain couples TRBV7-1 to TRBJ1-1, with TRBD1 identical over 9 bases. TRBV7-1 is identified as an open reading frame with a role that is uncertain. The CDR3 contains 13 residues. The ends lost 8 bases at V and 3 bases at J; junction bases unmatched: 4. CDR3 sequence: CASGTGTYTEAFF. The CDR3 DNA reads as TGTGCCAGCGGGACAGGGACCTACACTGAAGCTTTCTTT.

The V and J genes are TRBV7-8 and TRBJ1-1; tentative D call: TRBD1 (6 bases). Germline CDR1 is SGHVS and CDR2 is FQNEAQ. The V gene lost 2 bases and the J gene lost 14 bases, with 30 bases spanning the gap. The CDR3 contains 17 residues. CDR3 bases: TGTGCCAGCAGCTTACTAGTCCTGACAGGCGCCATTGAAGTTGGGTTCTTT. Encoded protein: CASSLLVLTGAIEVGFF.

The chain has TRBV19 and TRBJ2-2, with TRBD1 matching 10 bases. The V and J ends lost 11 bases and 4 bases, in that order; junction bases with no gene match: 13. The CDR3 extends over 16 amino acids. Germline loops: CDR1 LNHDA, CDR2 SQIVND (reference sequence). The CDR3 spells CALKTGTGVSTGELFF. For the CDR3, the DNA is TGTGCCCTAAAGACCGGGACAGGGGTATCCACCGGGGAGCTGTTTTTT.

This clonotype appeared many times. The rearrangement links TRBV12-3 or TRBV12-4 to TRBJ1-5; D perhaps matches TRBD1 (6 bases). Deletions cut 3 bases from V and 0 bases from J, with 9 bases between. The CDR3 extends over 15 amino acids. This chain's CDR3 is CASSFGQNSNQPQHF. CDR3 nucleotides: TGTGCCAGCAGTTTCGGACAGAATAGCAATCAGCCCCAGCATTTT.

Ten or more counts support this clonotype. The V call is TRBV6-5, the J call TRBJ2-6; possible D gene TRBD1, 6 bases. This CDR3 comprises 16 residues. V lost 0 bases, J lost 0 bases, and 6 bases lay in between. The germline gives CDR1 MNHEY, CDR2 SVGAGI. The CDR3 region is CASSYSTGSGANVLTF. DNA of the CDR3: TGTGCCAGCAGTTACTCGACAGGCTCTGGGGCCAACGTCCTGACTTTC.

This clonotype has just a few counts. This chain connects TRBV6-1 to TRBJ1-4; a weak D match, TRBD1 (5 bases). The V end lost 7 bases, the J end lost 8 bases, and 17 bases lay between the germline ends. In germline, CDR1 is MNHNS, CDR2 SASEGT. The CDR3 is made up of 14 amino acids. CDR3 nucleotide sequence: TGTGCCAGCATCCTATCCGGGACTTCCGAAAAACTGTTTTTT. As protein: CASILSGTSEKLFF.

This clonotype appeared a few times. V gene TRBV12-3 or TRBV12-4 combines with J gene TRBJ1-6; D ambiguous. The CDR3 covers 15 residues. V was shortened by 2 bases and J by 9 bases, with 14 bases between the two germline ends. The chain's CDR3 is CASSLRRNEGSPLHF. For the CDR3, the DNA is TGTGCCAGCAGTTTACGGCGCAATGAAGGTTCACCCCTCCACTTT.

The chain has TRBV20-1 and TRBJ1-2, with 9 positions matching TRBD1. V lost 6 bases, J lost 7 bases, and 6 bases stayed unmatched. In germline, CDR1 is DFQATT, CDR2 SNEGSKA (reference sequence). CDR3 size: 12 residues. The CDR3 DNA reads as TGCAGTGCCGCGGACAGGGGAGTTGGCTACACCTTC. Protein: CSAADRGVGYTF.

This clonotype was seen just once. A single base separates this from a much larger clone, so it may be a read error. CDR3: CAISLVGTGTEAFF. CDR3 nucleotide sequence: TGTGCCATCAGCTTAGTTGGCACTGGGACTGAAGCTTTCTTT. J is TRBJ1-1 and V is TRBV7-3; D remains unclear. In germline, CDR1 is SGHTA, CDR2 FQGTGA. CDR3 length equals 14 residues.

This clonotype appeared a single time. CDR3 in DNA: TGTGCCACCTCGGGACTAGCGGGCATCCCGAACACCGGGGAGCTGTTTTTT. This encodes CATSGLAGIPNTGELFF. This chain links TRBV19 with TRBJ2-2; TRBD2 aligns across 12 bases. The length of the CDR3 is 17 residues. The trim removed 10 bases at V and 0 bases at J, leaving 9 bases unmatched. Germline CDR1 and CDR2: LNHDA and SQIVND (reference sequence).

The sample holds many counts of this clonotype. The rearrangement uses TRBV11-3 and TRBJ1-1; D is ambiguous. Germline V gene data show CDR1 as SGHNT and CDR2 as YENEEA. The CDR3 runs 13 residues. The V and J ends lost 6 bases and 1 base respectively, with 9 bases between them. The CDR3 DNA sequence: TGTGCCAGCAGTTTGCAGGCGAACACTGAAGCTTTCTTT. Translation gives CASSLQANTEAFF.

A single count supports this clonotype. One end of the junction does not line up with germline, which may come from a read error. The V gene is TRBV19, the J gene TRBJ2-5; TRBD1 matches 8 bases. CDR1 is LNHDA, CDR2 SQIVND, per germline (reference sequence). The CDR3 has 14 amino acids. The CDR3 is CDSSSYRGQETQYF. In DNA, the CDR3 is TGTGACAGTAGTTCCTACAGGGGGCAAGAGACCCAGTACTTC.

The chain links TRBV7-2 to TRBJ1-3, with D perhaps matching TRBD1 (6 bases). CDR1 SGHTA and CDR2 FQGNSA come from the germline V gene. The CDR3 has 18 residues. The V gene lost 2 bases and the J gene lost 4 bases, with 21 bases spanning the gap. CDR3 region: CASSLRRQGNFGGNTIYF. The CDR3 DNA reads as TGTGCCAGCAGCTTAAGACGCCAGGGGAATTTTGGAGGAAACACCATATATTTT.

This rearrangement joins TRBV7-2 to TRBJ1-1; D ambiguous. The CDR3 sequence is 13 residues long. Per germline, CDR1 SGHTA and CDR2 FQGNSA. V was clipped by 5 bases and J by 2 bases, with 9 bases between them. CDR3 nucleotide sequence: TGTGCCAGCAGCCGAGGATTTAACACTGAAGCTTTCTTT. The encoded protein is CASSRGFNTEAFF.

The table lists this clonotype with many counts. The chain joins TRBV28 to TRBJ2-3; 7 bases match TRBD1. The CDR3 is 16 residues long. Trimming at V came to 6 bases and at J to 1 base, leaving 10 bases not matched to a gene. Germline V gene sequence: CDR1 MDHEN, CDR2 SYDVKM. DNA for the CDR3: TGTGCCAGCAGGGTAAACAGGGGCCTAGGCACAGATACGCAGTATTTT. Its protein is CASRVNRGLGTDTQYF. Complete variable domain (other parts from reference TRBV28 and TRBJ2-3): DVKVTQSSRYLVKRTGEKVFLECVQDMDHENMFWYRQDPGLGLRLIYFSYDVKMKEKGDIPEGYSVSREKKERFSLILESASTNQTSMYLCASRVNRGLGTDTQYFGPGTRLTVL.

Worth noting for this clonotype: This could be a read error, since a much larger clone is one nucleotide away. This chain uses TRBV7-2 with TRBJ2-5; TRBD1 might be the D (6 bases). CDR1 and CDR2 from the germline V gene are SGHTA and FQGNSA. The CDR3 extends over 16 amino acids. The CDR3 DNA is TGTGCCAGCAGCCAGGGCGGCAGGGGAATTGTGGAGACCCAGTCCTTC. Amino acids: CASSQGGRGIVETQSF.

A remark on this clonotype: This may come from a read error, since a much larger clone is one base off. No conserved phenylalanine or tryptophan is present at the end of the CDR3, so a read error is the likely explanation. V is TRBV7-2 and J is TRBJ1-6, with D possibly being TRBD1 (6 bases). Per the germline V gene, CDR1 is SGHTA and CDR2 is FQGNSA. Trimming removed 6 bases from V and 5 bases from J, with 11 bases in between. The CDR3 has 14 amino acids. As DNA, the CDR3 is TGTGCCAGCAGGTTGGGGGCGCATAATTCACCCCTCCACTTG. Amino acids: CASRLGAHNSPLHL.

Concerning this clonotype itself: A much larger clonotype is one base distant, so this may be a read error. The chain uses TRBV7-9 and TRBJ2-1; 12 nucleotides align to TRBD1. Germline V gene sequence: CDR1 SEHNR, CDR2 FQNEAQ (reference sequence). Trimming removed 2 bases from V and 10 bases from J; junction bases left unmatched: 12. The CDR3 extends over 17 amino acids. CDR3 nucleotide sequence: TGTGCCAGCAGCTTATGGGACAGGGGGCAAAGTAGGGAGGAGCAGTTCTTC. Its protein is CASSLWDRGQSREEQFF.

This clonotype was observed a few times. The chain carries TRBV7-6 and TRBJ1-2; tentative D call: TRBD1 (6 bases). Germline V CDR1 and CDR2: SGHVS, FNYEAQ. V lost 1 base to trimming and J lost 2 bases, with 20 bases between them. This CDR3 region has 18 residues. CDR3 sequence (DNA): TGTGCCAGCAGCTTAGGTGGGGGGCAGGCCGCCGGGAACTATGGCTACACCTTC. Its protein product is CASSLGGGQAAGNYGYTF. The full variable domain, in which reference TRBV7-6 and TRBJ1-2 provide the parts outside the CDR3, is GAGVSQSPRYKVTKRGQDVALRCDPISGHVSLYWYRQALGQGPEFLTYFNYEAQQDKSGLPNDRFSAERPEGSISTLTIQRTEQRDSAMYRCASSLGGGQAAGNYGYTFGSGTRLTVV.

This clonotype has just a few counts. This chain uses TRBV6-6 with TRBJ1-5; TRBD1 aligns across 9 bases. This CDR3 region has 15 residues. The germline gives CDR1 MNHNY, CDR2 SVGAGI (reference sequence). Trimming removed 2 bases from V and 7 bases from J; junction bases left unmatched: 6. The DNA of the CDR3 is TGTGCCAGCAGTTACATGGGGACAGGGAGCCAGCCCCAGCATTTT. Its translation: CASSYMGTGSQPQHF.

This clonotype showed up just a few times. J is TRBJ2-2 and V is TRBV28, with D unclear. The CDR3 runs 13 residues. Per germline, CDR1 MDHEN and CDR2 SYDVKM. V was pared by 4 bases and J by 2 bases, with 5 bases between. DNA of the CDR3: TGTGCCAGCAGTTGGATTAACACCGGGGAGCTGTTTTTT. It translates to CASSWINTGELFF. The full variable domain, in which reference TRBV28 and TRBJ2-2 provide the parts outside the CDR3, is DVKVTQSSRYLVKRTGEKVFLECVQDMDHENMFWYRQDPGLGLRLIYFSYDVKMKEKGDIPEGYSVSREKKERFSLILESASTNQTSMYLCASSWINTGELFFGEGSRLTVL.

CDR3: CASSRQVQLEAFF. CDR3 DNA: TGTGCCAGCAGTCGACAGGTTCAACTTGAAGCTTTCTTT. The V and J genes are TRBV6-8 and TRBJ1-1, with D possibly TRBD1 on 6 matching bases. The CDR3 spans 13 residues. V lost 5 bases and J 7 bases, leaving 14 bases between the germline ends. Germline-derived CDR1 and CDR2 are MNHGY and SAAAGT.

This sequence joins TRBV12-3 or TRBV12-4 and TRBJ1-6; 7 bases match TRBD1. After removal of 3 bases from V and 7 bases from J, the junction contained 3 bases not matched to a gene. The CDR3 sequence is 14 residues long. CDR3 loop: CASSLGGQNSPLHF. In DNA, the CDR3 is TGTGCCAGCAGTTTGGGGGGACAGAATTCACCCCTCCACTTT.